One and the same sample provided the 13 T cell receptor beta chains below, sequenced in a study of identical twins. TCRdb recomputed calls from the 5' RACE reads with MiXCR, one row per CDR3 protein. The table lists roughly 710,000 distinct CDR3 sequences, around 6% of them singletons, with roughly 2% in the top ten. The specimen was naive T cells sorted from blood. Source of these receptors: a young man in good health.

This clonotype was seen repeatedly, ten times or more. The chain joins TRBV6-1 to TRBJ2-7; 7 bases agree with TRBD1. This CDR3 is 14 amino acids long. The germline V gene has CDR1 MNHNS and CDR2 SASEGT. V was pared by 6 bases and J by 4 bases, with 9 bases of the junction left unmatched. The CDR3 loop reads CASRRQGSGYEQYF. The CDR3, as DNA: TGTGCCAGCAGAAGACAGGGTTCAGGTTACGAGCAGTACTTC.

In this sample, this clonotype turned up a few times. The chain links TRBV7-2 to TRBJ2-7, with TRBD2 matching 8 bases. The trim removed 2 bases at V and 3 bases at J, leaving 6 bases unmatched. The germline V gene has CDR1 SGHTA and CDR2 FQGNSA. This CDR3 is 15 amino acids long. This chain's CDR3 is CASSLFPGGNYEQYF. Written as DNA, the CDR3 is TGTGCCAGCAGCTTATTCCCGGGAGGGAACTACGAGCAGTACTTC.

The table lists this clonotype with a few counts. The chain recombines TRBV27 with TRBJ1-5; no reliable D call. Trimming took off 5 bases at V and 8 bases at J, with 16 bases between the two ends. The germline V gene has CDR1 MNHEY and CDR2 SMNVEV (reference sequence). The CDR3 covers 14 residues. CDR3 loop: CASSAGSRVEPQHF. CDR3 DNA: TGTGCCAGCAGTGCTGGCAGCCGAGTGGAGCCCCAGCATTTT.

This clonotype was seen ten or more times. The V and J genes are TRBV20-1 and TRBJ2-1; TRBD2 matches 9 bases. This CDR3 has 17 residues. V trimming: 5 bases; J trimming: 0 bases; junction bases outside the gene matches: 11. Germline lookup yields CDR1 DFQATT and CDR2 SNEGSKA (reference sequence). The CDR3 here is CSAPGASGVLSYNEQFF. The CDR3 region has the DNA TGCAGTGCTCCCGGGGCTAGCGGGGTTCTCTCCTACAATGAGCAGTTCTTC.

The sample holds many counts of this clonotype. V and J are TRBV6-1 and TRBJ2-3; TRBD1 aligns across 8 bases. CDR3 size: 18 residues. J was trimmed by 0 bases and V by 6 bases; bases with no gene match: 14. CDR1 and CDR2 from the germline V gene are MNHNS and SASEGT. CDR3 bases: TGTGCCAGCAGGCCTGACAGGGGTGAACCTCCTAGCACAGATACGCAGTATTTT. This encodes CASRPDRGEPPSTDTQYF.

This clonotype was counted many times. The CDR3 region is CSAREPVEGGYNEQFF. CDR3 DNA: TGCAGTGCTAGAGAACCCGTAGAGGGTGGTTACAATGAGCAGTTCTTC. The genes are TRBV20-1 and TRBJ2-1; weak D call: TRBD2 (5 bases). This CDR3 spans 16 amino acids. Deletions cut 0 bases from V and 4 bases from J, with 16 bases between. Germline CDR1 and CDR2: DFQATT and SNEGSKA (reference sequence).

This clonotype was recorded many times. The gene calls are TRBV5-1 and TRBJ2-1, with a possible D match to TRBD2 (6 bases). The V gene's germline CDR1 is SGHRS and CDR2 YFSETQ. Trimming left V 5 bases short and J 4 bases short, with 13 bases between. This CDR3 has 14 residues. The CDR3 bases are TGCGCCAGCAGATTAGCGGAAACATACAATGAGCAGTTCTTC. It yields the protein CASRLAETYNEQFF. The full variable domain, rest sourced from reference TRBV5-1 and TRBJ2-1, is KAGVTQTPRYLIKTRGQQVTLSCSPISGHRSVSWYQQTPGQGLQFLFEYFSETQRNKGNFPGRFSGRQFSNSRSEMNVSTLELGDSALYLCASRLAETYNEQFFGPGTRLTVL.

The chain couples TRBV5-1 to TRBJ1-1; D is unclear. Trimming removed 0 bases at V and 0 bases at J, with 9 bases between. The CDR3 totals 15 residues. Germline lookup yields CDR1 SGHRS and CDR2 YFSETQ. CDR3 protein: CASSLEQSLNTEAFF. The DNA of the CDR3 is TGCGCCAGCAGCTTGGAACAGAGCTTGAACACTGAAGCTTTCTTT.

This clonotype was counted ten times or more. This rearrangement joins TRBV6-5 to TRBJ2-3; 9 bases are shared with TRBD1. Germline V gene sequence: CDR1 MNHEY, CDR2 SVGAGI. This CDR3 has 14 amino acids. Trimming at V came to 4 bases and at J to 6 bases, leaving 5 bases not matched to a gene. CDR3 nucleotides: TGTGCCAGCAGTTGGGGGACAGGGAAGGATACGCAGTATTTT. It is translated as CASSWGTGKDTQYF.

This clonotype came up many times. The CDR3 nucleotides read TGCAGTGCTATAGGCGAGCAGTACGTC. It specifies CSAIGEQYV. The chain has TRBV20-1 and TRBJ2-7; the D is unclear. The length of the CDR3 is 9 residues. From germline, CDR1 is DFQATT and CDR2 SNEGSKA (reference sequence). Trimming shortened V by 4 bases and J by 6 bases, and 4 bases separated the two germline ends.

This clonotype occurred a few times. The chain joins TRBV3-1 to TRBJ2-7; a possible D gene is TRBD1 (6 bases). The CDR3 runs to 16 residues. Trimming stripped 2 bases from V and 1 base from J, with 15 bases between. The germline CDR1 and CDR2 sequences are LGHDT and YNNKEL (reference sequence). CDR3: CASSQKSTGSSYEQYF. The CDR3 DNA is TGTGCCAGCAGCCAAAAGTCGACAGGATCGTCCTACGAGCAGTACTTC.

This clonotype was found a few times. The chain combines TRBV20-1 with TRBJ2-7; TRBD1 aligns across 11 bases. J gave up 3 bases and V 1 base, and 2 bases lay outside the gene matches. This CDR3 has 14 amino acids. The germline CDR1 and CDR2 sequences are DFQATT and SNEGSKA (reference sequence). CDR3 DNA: TGCAGTGCTAGAGTCGGGACAGGGGGCTACGAGCAGTACTTC. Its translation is CSARVGTGGYEQYF.

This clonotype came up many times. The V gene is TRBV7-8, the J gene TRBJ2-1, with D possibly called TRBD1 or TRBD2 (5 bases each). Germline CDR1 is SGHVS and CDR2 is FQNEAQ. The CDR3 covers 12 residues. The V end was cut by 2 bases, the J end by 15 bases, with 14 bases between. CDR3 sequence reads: CASSLLQGDPFF. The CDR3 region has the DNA TGTGCCAGCAGCTTACTTCAGGGAGATCCGTTCTTC. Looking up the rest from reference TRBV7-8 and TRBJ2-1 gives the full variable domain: GAGVSQSPRYKVAKRGQDVALRCDPISGHVSLFWYQQALGQGPEFLTYFQNEAQLDKSGLPSDRFFAERPEGSVSTLKIQRTQQEDSAVYLCASSLLQGDPFFGPGTRLTVL.